This TCR beta chain comes out of a study of human T cells and chemical hapten exposure (dated by TCRdb to the early 2020s). Regarding the research as a whole: For sensitization, 2% DPC in acetone was applied to a roughly 2 cm by roughly 2 cm area of upper inner arm skin. Throughout the study period of roughly 24 weeks, patients also received therapeutic DPC doses to the scalp every week. Patch tests used Finn chambers with 0.01% DPC on the upper back, scored after 6 days by International Contact Dermatitis Research Group standards. The mostly female patient cohort included alopecia areata with under or over 50% scalp involvement, alopecia totalis and alopecia universalis. Libraries were pooled for sequencing, and per-sample TCR yields varied mainly because of small differences in library volumes within the pool. This study followed changes in the peripheral blood TCR repertoire in vivo during primary and secondary sensitization of alopecia patients to the hapten diphenylcyclopropenone (DPC). Blood was sampled from patients pre-sensitization (week 0) and at 2, 6 and about 24 weeks after DPC sensitization. Nearly 30 alopecia patients gave blood for TCR sequencing at one to four time points (pre-sensitization, 2, 6 and 24 weeks).

V is clipped by 5 bases and J by 7 bases, and the sequence between their germline boundaries is 18 bases long. Its CDR3 holds 14 amino acids, cysteine through phenylalanine. The kept DNA is CDR3 alone, 42 bases in frame from the first base. The germline V gene gives CDR1 as SGHTA and CDR2 as FQGNSA. Of note for this clonotype: The target of this receptor is not known. Base-call qualities are not available, and no considerably larger clone is one nucleotide away.

Library method: RACE. The data were produced on a NextSeq 500. During library preparation, unique molecular identifiers were attached to individual cDNA molecules so that TCRs could be counted quantitatively and reproducibly. Both TCR alpha and TCR beta chains were sequenced from each blood RNA sample. As for the authors' bioinformatics: The median number of TCRs per sample was around 96,000, ranging from about 23,224 to 690,600. The Decombinator software suite was used to annotate the V, J and CDR3 of the TCR reads. To make PS versus PT1 abundance plots, every sample was subsampled to the same number of TCRs (28,000). TCRs were defined as expanded if absent before sensitization and observed at least eight times at the 2-week time point. TCRdb's own reprocessing of the public reads used fastp at Q25 and MiXCR and kept productive beta chains. Rows with a matching CDR3 protein are joined into one entry that keeps the most common DNA and genes. The V and J calls and clone size come from TCRdb's table, not from the authors' own analysis. The sample table shows 55,000 to 75,000 distinct CDR3 sequences, and under 15% are seen once. The top ten hold roughly 2.3% of the sample.

General findings and caveats noted by the study authors: Repeated subsampling changed both the strength of the expansion versus patch-test correlation and the threshold at which the correlation became significant. Compared with pre-sensitization or healthy control sets, expanded TCRs formed significantly more large CDR3 similarity clusters, which is consistent with antigen-driven responses. The number of PT1 expanded TCRs positively correlated with patch test score, significant at thresholds 8, 16 and 32 but not 4. Alopecia, a presumed autoimmune disease, was present in all patients, so the immune response of the patients might differ from that of healthy individuals. DPC sensitization did not change how many TCRs were above 1 in 1000 frequency, and no evidence was found of alterations in global repertoire structure.

According to the study, the label for this sample's time point signals: patch test 3, about 24 weeks after DPC sensitization. The meaning of the sample's treatment or condition label: therapeutic diphenylcyclopropenone sensitization with weekly scalp DPC. At each patch-test visit, blood was drawn before the patch test was applied. Patients were considered eligible if aged 18 to 70, diagnosed with alopecia and deemed suitable for DPC therapy, and patients were excluded if pregnant. Total RNA was isolated from unfractionated whole blood collected in Tempus Blood RNA tubes. This specimen was whole blood, taken in connection with sensitization to the hapten diphenylcyclopropenone (DPC). The chain employs TRBV7-2 and TRBJ2-7; a confident D gene designation cannot be given. The TCR comes from a young man with alopecia areata. Some clones in this sample may be carry-over from other donors' samples. For the CDR3, the sequence is CASSPLGPLNEQYF. The bases read TGTGCCAGCAGCCCCTTAGGGCCCCTCAATGAGCAGTACTTC.